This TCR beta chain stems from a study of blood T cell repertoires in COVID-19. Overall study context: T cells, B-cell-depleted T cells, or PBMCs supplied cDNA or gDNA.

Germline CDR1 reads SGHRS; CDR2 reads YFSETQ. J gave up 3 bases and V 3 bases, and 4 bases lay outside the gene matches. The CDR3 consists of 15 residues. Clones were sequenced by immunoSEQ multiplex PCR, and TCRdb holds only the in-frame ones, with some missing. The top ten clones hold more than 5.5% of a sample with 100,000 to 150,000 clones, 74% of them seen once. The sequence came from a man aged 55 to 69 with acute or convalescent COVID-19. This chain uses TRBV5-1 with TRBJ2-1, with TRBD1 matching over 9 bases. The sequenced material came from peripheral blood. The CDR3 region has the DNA TGCGCCAGCAGCTCGGGACAGGGTGGCTACAATGAGCAGTTCTTC. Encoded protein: CASSSGQGGYNEQFF. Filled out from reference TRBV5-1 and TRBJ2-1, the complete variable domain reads KAGVTQTPRYLIKTRGQQVTLSCSPISGHRSVSWYQQTPGQGLQFLFEYFSETQRNKGNFPGRFSGRQFSNSRSEMNVSTLELGDSALYLCASSSGQGGYNEQFFGPGTRLTVL.